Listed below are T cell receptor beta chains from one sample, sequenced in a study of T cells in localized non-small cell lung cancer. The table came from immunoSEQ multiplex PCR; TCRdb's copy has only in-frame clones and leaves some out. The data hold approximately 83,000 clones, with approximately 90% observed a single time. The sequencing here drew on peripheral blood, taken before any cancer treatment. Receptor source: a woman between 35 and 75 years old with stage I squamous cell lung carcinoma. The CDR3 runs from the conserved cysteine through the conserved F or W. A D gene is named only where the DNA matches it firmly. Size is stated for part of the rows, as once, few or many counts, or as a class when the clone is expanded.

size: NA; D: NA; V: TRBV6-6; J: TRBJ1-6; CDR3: CASRRQADSPLHF; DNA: TGTGCCAGCAGACGACAGGCTGATTCACCCCTCCACTTT
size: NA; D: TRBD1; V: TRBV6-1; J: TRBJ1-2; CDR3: CASSDWAGGWGYTF; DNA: TGTGCCAGCAGTGATTGGGCAGGGGGCTGGGGCTACACCTTC
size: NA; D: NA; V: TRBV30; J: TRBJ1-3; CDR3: CAWSLGVTSGNTIYF; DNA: TGTGCCTGGAGTCTGGGGGTTACCTCTGGAAACACCATATATTTT
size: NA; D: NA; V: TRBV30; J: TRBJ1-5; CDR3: CAWSWRAHNQPQHF; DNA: TGTGCCTGGAGTTGGAGGGCCCACAATCAGCCCCAGCATTTT
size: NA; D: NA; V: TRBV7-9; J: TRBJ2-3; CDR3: CASSLSAADTQYF; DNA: TGTGCCAGCAGCTTATCGGCCGCAGATACGCAGTATTTT
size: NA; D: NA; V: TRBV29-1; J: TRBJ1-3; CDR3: CSVDEGFSGNTIYF; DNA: TGCAGCGTTGATGAGGGCTTCTCTGGAAACACCATATATTTT
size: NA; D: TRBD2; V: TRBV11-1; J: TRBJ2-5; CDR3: CASSPGTSGGRTKETQYF; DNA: TGTGCCAGCAGCCCCGGGACTAGCGGGGGGCGGACCAAGGAGACCCAGTACTTC
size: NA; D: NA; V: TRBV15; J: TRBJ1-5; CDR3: CATSSQRNQPQHF; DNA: TGTGCCACCAGCAGTCAAAGGAATCAGCCCCAGCATTTT
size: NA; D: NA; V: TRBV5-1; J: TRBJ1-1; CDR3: CASSLQPGNTEAFF; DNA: TGCGCCAGCAGCTTGCAACCCGGGAACACTGAAGCTTTCTTT
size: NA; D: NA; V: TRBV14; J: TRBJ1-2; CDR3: CASSPLGGGGGYTF; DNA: TGTGCCAGCAGCCCCCTCGGGGGCGGAGGAGGCTACACCTTC
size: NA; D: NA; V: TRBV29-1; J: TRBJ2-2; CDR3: CSVASLDSPAANTGELFF; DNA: TGCAGCGTCGCCTCTTTGGACAGCCCCGCCGCGAACACCGGGGAGCTGTTTTTT
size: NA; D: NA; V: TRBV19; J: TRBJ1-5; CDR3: CASSIEGGQPQHF; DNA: TGTGCCAGTAGTATAGAGGGTGGCCAGCCCCAGCATTTT
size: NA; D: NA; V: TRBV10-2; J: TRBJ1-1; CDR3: CASNGGRLQEAFF; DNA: TGCGCCAGCAACGGAGGCCGTCTCCAGGAAGCTTTCTTT
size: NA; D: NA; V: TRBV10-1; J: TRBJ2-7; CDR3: CASSHPGLPYEQYF; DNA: TGCGCCAGCAGTCATCCAGGGCTTCCCTACGAGCAGTACTTC
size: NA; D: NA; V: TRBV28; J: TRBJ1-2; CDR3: CASGVQANYGYTF; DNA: TGTGCCAGCGGGGTCCAAGCTAACTATGGCTACACCTTC
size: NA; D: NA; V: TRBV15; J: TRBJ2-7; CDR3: CATSRGEGSYEQYF; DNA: TGTGCCACCAGCAGAGGGGAAGGGAGCTACGAGCAGTACTTC
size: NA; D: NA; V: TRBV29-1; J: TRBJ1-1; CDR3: CSAGGRQNTEAFF; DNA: TGCAGCGCCGGTGGACGGCAGAACACTGAAGCTTTCTTT
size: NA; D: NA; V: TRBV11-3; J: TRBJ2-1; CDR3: CASSSFVGPSDEQFF; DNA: TGTGCCAGCAGCTCCTTTGTGGGGCCCTCGGATGAGCAGTTCTTC
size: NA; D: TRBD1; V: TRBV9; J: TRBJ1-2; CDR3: CASSVRGTANYGYTF; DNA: TGTGCCAGCAGCGTTCGTGGGACAGCTAACTATGGCTACACCTTC
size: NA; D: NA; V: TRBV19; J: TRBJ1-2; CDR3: CASSISADYGYTF; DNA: TGTGCCAGTAGTATATCAGCCGACTATGGCTACACCTTC
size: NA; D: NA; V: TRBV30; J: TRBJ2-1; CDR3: CAGEKYNEQFF; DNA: TGTGCCGGGGAAAAATACAATGAGCAGTTCTTC
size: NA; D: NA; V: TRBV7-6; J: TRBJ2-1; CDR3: CASSSANEQFF; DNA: TGTGCCAGCAGCTCGGCCAATGAGCAGTTCTTC
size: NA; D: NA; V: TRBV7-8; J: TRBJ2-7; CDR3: CASSLDPGVAYEQYF; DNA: TGTGCCAGCAGCTTAGATCCAGGAGTGGCCTACGAGCAGTACTTC
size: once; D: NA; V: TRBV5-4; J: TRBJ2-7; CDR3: CASSLRGDLSYEQYF; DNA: TGTGCCAGCAGCTTGAGGGGCGATCTCTCCTACGAGCAGTACTTC
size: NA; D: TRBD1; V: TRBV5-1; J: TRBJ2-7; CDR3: CASSVWDRGGEQYF; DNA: TGCGCCAGCAGCGTGTGGGACAGGGGTGGGGAGCAGTACTTC
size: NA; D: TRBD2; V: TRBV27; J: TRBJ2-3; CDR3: CASSLYSPSSGGHTDTQYF; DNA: TGTGCCAGCAGTCTTTATTCCCCCTCTAGCGGGGGGCACACAGATACGCAGTATTTT
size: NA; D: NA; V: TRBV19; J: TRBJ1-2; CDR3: CASLGGGGSGYTF; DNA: TGTGCCAGCCTCGGCGGAGGGGGTAGTGGCTACACCTTC
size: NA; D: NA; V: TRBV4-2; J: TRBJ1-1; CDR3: CASSQKSGSRGTEAFF; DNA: TGTGCCAGCAGCCAAAAAAGTGGCAGCCGTGGAACTGAAGCTTTCTTT
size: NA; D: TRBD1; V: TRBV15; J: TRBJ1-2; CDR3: CATSRDRTGHNYGYTF; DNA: TGTGCCACCAGCAGAGATAGGACAGGGCACAACTATGGCTACACCTTC
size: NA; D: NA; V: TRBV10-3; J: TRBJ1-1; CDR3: CAIRVGELNTEAFF; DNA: TGTGCCATCCGTGTGGGAGAATTGAACACTGAAGCTTTCTTT
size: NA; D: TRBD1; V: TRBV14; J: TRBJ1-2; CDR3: CASSRQGGGSSYTF; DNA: TGTGCCAGCAGTCGACAGGGAGGGGGATCTAGCTACACCTTC
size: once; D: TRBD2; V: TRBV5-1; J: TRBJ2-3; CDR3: CASASGEGTDTQYF; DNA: TGCGCCAGCGCTAGCGGTGAGGGCACAGATACGCAGTATTTT
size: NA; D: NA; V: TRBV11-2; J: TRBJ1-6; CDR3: CASSPVGAGNSPLHF; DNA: TGTGCCAGCAGCCCGGTGGGGGCGGGGAATTCACCCCTCCACTTT
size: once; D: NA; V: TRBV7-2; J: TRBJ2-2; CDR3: CASSSQTITGELFF; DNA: TGTGCCAGCAGTTCCCAGACTATCACCGGGGAGCTGTTTTTT
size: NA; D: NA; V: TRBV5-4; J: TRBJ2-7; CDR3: CASSWDRNVQYF; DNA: TGTGCCAGCAGCTGGGATCGGAACGTGCAGTACTTC
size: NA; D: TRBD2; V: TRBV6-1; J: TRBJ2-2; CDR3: CASYGGAGELFF; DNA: TGTGCCTCCTATGGGGGGGCCGGGGAGCTGTTTTTT
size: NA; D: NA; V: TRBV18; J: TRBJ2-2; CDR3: CASSPGITGELFF; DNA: TGTGCCAGCTCACCGGGGATCACCGGGGAGCTGTTTTTT
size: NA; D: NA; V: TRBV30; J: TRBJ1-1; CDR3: CAWRRQINTEAFF; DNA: TGTGCCTGGAGAAGGCAGATAAACACTGAAGCTTTCTTT
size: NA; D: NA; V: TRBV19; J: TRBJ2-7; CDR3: CASSKLDREGYEQYF; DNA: TGTGCCAGTAGTAAACTGGACAGGGAGGGTTACGAGCAGTACTTC
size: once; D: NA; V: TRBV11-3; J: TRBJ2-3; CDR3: CASSSWDALQYF; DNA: TGTGCCAGCAGCTCCTGGGACGCTCTGCAGTATTTT
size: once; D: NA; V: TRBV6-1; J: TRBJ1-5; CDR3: CASSGQGGRQPQHF; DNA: TGTGCCAGCAGTGGCCAGGGAGGGAGGCAGCCCCAGCATTTT